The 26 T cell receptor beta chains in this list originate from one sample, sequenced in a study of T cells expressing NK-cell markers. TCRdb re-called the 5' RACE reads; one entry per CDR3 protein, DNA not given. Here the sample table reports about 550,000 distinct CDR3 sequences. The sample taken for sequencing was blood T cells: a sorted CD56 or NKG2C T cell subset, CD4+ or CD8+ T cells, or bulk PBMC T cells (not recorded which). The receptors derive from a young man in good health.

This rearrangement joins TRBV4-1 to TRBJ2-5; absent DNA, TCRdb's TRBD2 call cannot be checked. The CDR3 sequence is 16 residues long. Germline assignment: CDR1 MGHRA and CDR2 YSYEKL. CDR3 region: CASSQTSGRDLETQYF.

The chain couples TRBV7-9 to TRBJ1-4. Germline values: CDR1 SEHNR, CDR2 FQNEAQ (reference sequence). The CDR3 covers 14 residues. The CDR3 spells CASSLVPQVEKLFF.

CDR3 amino acids: CAISPQTGANVLTF. J is TRBJ2-6 and V is TRBV10-3. The CDR3 extends over 14 amino acids. Germline CDR1 ENHRY, CDR2 SYGVKD.

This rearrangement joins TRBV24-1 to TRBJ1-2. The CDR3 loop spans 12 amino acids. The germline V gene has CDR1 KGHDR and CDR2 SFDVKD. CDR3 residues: CATRSEGGGYTF.

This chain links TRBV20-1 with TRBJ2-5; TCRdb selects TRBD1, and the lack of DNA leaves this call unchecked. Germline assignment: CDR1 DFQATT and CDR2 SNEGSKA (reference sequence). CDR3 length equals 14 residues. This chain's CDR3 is CSARGQGLRETQYF.

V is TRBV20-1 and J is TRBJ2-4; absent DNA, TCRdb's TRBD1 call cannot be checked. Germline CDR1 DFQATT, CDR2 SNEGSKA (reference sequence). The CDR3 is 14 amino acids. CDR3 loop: CSAGGGQFVNIQYF.

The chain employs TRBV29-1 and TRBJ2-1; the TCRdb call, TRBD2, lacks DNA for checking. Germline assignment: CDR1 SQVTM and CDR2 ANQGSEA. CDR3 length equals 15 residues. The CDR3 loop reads CSVEEGTSGYNEQFF.

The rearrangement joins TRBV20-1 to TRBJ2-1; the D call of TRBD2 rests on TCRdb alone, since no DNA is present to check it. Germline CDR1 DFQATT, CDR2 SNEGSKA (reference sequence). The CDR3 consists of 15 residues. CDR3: CSARGLAGSYNEQFF.

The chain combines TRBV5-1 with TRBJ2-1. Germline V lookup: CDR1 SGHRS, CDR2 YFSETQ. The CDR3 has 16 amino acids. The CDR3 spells CASSLAITSSYNEQFF.

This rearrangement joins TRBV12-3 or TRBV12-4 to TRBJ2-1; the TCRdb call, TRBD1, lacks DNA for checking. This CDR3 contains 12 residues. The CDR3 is CASSLSGGRQFF.

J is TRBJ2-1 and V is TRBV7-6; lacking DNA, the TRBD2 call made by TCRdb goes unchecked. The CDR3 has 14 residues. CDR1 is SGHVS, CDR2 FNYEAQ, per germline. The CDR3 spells CASSPRYQRNEQFF. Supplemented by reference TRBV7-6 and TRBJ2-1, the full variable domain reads GAGVSQSPRYKVTKRGQDVALRCDPISGHVSLYWYRQALGQGPEFLTYFNYEAQQDKSGLPNDRFSAERPEGSISTLTIQRTEQRDSAMYRCASSPRYQRNEQFFGPGTRLTVL.

The CDR3 loop is CASSSFLAASSQVEQYF. The chain combines TRBV7-9 with TRBJ2-7; TCRdb selects TRBD2, and the lack of DNA leaves this call unchecked. The germline gives CDR1 SEHNR, CDR2 FQNEAQ (reference sequence). The CDR3 has 17 amino acids.

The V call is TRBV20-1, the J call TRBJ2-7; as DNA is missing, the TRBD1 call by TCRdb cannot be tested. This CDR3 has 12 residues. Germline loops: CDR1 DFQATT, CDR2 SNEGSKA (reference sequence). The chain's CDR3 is CSAPRTGYEQYF.

The CDR3 spells CAISESSASGTDTQYF. The chain recombines TRBV10-3 with TRBJ2-3. Germline assignment: CDR1 ENHRY and CDR2 SYGVKD. The CDR3 has 16 residues.

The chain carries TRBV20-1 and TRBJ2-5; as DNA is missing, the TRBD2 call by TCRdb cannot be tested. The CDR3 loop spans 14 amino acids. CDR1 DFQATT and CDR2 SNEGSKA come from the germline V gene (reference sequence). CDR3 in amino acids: CSASELAGEETQYF.

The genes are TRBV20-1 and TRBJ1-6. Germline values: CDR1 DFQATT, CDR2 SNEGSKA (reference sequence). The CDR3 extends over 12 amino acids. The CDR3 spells CSATGSDSPLHF.

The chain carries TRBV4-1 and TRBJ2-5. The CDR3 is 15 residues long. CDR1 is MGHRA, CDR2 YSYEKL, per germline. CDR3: CASSQDSGNQETQYF.

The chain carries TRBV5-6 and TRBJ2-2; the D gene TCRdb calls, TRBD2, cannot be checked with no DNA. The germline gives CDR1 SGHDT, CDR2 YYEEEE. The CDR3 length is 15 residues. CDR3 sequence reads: CASTVLAGEIGELFF. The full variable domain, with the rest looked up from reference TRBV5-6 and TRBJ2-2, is DAGVTQSPTHLIKTRGQQVTLRCSPKSGHDTVSWYQQALGQGPQFIFQYYEEEERQRGNFPDRFSGHQFPNYSSELNVNALLLGDSALYLCASTVLAGEIGELFFGEGSRLTVL.

The CDR3 loop is CASGIPQGASYEQYF. The gene calls are TRBV6-2 or TRBV6-3 and TRBJ2-7; checking the TCRdb D call of TRBD1 is not possible without DNA. Germline lookup yields CDR1 MNHEY and CDR2 SVGEGT. The CDR3 extends over 15 amino acids.

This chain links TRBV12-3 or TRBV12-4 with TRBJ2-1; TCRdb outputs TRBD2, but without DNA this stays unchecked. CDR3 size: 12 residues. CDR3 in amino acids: CASTLGYNEQFF.

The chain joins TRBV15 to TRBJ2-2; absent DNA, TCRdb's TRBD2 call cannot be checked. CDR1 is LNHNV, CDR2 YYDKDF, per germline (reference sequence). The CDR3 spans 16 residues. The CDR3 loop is CATSRVVGAGTGELFF.

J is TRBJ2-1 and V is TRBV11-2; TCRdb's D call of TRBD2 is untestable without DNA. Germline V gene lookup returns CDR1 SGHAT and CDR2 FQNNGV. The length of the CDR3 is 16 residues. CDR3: CASSLGALLTGGWLFF.

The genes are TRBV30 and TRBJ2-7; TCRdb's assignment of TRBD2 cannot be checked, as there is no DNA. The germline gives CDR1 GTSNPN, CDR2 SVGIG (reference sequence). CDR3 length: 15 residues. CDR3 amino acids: CACGGVRLAAYEQYF.

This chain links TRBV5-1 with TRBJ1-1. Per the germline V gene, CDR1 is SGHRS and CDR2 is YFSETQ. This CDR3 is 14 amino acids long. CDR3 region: CASSSGLWDTEAFF.

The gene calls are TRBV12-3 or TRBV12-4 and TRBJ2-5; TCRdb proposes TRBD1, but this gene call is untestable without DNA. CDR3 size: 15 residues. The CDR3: CASTPGQTFQETQYF.

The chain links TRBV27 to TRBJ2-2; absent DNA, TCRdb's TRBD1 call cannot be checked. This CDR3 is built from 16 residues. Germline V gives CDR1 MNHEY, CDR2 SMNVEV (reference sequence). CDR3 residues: CASSSSGTGVPGELFF.